Each of the 32 T cell receptor beta chains below was sequenced from the same sample in a study of blood T cells in healthy people across ages. The second PCR ran about 7 to 12 cycles with a sample-barcoded 5' primer and J-beta primers. TCRdb ran MiXCR on the 5' RACE reads and lists one entry per CDR3 protein. The sample includes 850,000 to 1,000,000 distinct CDR3 sequences, approximately 49% of them seen just once. What was sequenced was blood. These receptors originate from a man aged 25 to 40 in good health.

In its sample, this clonotype was seen a few times. The rearrangement links TRBV28 to TRBJ2-3; 15 positions agree with TRBD2. The CDR3 extends over 20 amino acids. Germline lookup yields CDR1 MDHEN and CDR2 SYDVKM. Unmatched junction bases numbered 11, after V lost 3 bases and J lost 1 base. The CDR3 sequence: CASSFTGLAGGHGGTDTQYF. The DNA of the CDR3 is TGTGCCAGCAGTTTTACCGGACTAGCGGGGGGGCATGGTGGCACAGATACGCAGTATTTT.

This clonotype was observed a handful of times. The rearrangement joins TRBV16 to TRBJ2-7; D is possibly TRBD2 (5 bases). Germline V gives CDR1 KGHSY, CDR2 FQNENV. The length of the CDR3 is 13 residues. Trimming removed 6 bases from V and 3 bases from J, with 12 bases in between. CDR3 amino acids: CASSSERNYEQYF. Written as DNA, the CDR3 is TGTGCCAGCAGTAGCGAGCGGAACTACGAGCAGTACTTC.

The chain is built from TRBV6-6 and TRBJ2-1; no clear D. The V and J ends lost 5 bases and 8 bases respectively, with 10 bases between them. Germline V lookup: CDR1 MNHNY, CDR2 SVGAGI (reference sequence). The CDR3 is 12 amino acids. The CDR3 reads CASSRNADEQFF. The CDR3 region has the DNA TGTGCCAGCAGTCGAAATGCGGATGAGCAGTTCTTC.

The chain couples TRBV29-1 to TRBJ1-2; tentative D call: TRBD1 (6 bases). Trimming pared 3 bases from V and 8 bases from J, leaving 16 bases between. Per the germline V gene, CDR1 is SQVTM and CDR2 is ANQGSEA. The CDR3 length is 13 residues. The CDR3 is CSVDQRTGGGYTF. DNA of the CDR3: TGCAGCGTTGATCAGCGTACCGGGGGCGGCTACACCTTC.

The sample holds one count of this clonotype. The chain carries TRBV12-3 or TRBV12-4 and TRBJ1-2, with D maybe TRBD1 (6 bases). The CDR3 covers 14 residues. With 6 bases removed from V and 4 bases from J, the gap between germline ends came to 15 bases. The CDR3 bases are TGTGCCAGCAGAAAAACAGGGAGCTCCTATGGCTACACCTTC. Protein sequence: CASRKTGSSYGYTF.

V gene TRBV29-1 combines with J gene TRBJ1-2, with TRBD1 matching over 10 bases. Unmatched junction bases numbered 9, after V lost 0 bases and J lost 5 bases. This CDR3 has 16 amino acids. CDR1 SQVTM and CDR2 ANQGSEA come from the germline V gene. The CDR3 protein is CSVEEAPRQGAYGYTF. CDR3 coding DNA: TGCAGCGTTGAAGAAGCCCCAAGACAGGGGGCATATGGCTACACCTTC. Full variable domain (missing parts from reference TRBV29-1 and TRBJ1-2): SAVISQKPSRDICQRGTSLTIQCQVDSQVTMMFWYRQQPGQSLTLIATANQGSEATYESGFVIDKFPISRPNLTFSTLTVSNMSPEDSSIYLCSVEEAPRQGAYGYTFGSGTRLTVV.

This clonotype was recorded a few times. The chain recombines TRBV27 with TRBJ1-4, with a weak D call TRBD1 (6 bases). Germline V gene lookup returns CDR1 MNHEY and CDR2 SMNVEV (reference sequence). This CDR3 is 13 amino acids long. Trimming took 7 bases from V and 6 from J, leaving 12 bases between them. The CDR3 nucleotides are TGTGCCAGCAACGGAGGGGGTGATGAAAAACTGTTTTTT. It is translated as CASNGGGDEKLFF.

The chain recombines TRBV20-1 with TRBJ1-5; 8 nucleotides align to TRBD1. The CDR3 totals 15 residues. Per germline, CDR1 DFQATT and CDR2 SNEGSKA (reference sequence). The J segment lost 7 bases and the V segment lost 0 bases, leaving 8 bases of the junction unmatched. This chain's CDR3 is CSARDGTGMGQPQHF. CDR3 in DNA: TGCAGTGCTAGAGACGGGACAGGAATGGGGCAGCCCCAGCATTTT.

This clonotype is a singleton in its sample. The chain carries TRBV30 and TRBJ1-3, with D uncertain. Per germline, CDR1 GTSNPN and CDR2 SVGIG (reference sequence). This CDR3 region has 16 residues. V lost 0 bases and J 0 bases, leaving 12 bases between the germline ends. The CDR3 DNA reads as TGTGCCTGGAGTGTACTCGGACGGTTCTCTGGAAACACCATATATTTT. Translation gives CAWSVLGRFSGNTIYF.

V is TRBV11-1 and J is TRBJ2-2, with 11 bases matching TRBD1. V lost 2 bases and J lost 3; bases outside the gene matches: 2. CDR1 and CDR2 (germline): SGHAT, FQDESV (reference sequence). CDR3 length: 16 amino acids. In DNA form, the CDR3 reads TGTGCCAGCAGCTTACTGGGACAGGGGGACACCGGGGAGCTGTTTTTT. The encoded protein is CASSLLGQGDTGELFF.

This clonotype turned up a few times. The rearrangement joins TRBV5-4 to TRBJ1-2; unclear D gene. This CDR3 is 15 amino acids long. Germline CDR1 and CDR2: SGHNT and YYREEE (reference sequence). The V gene lost 3 bases and the J gene lost 2 bases, with 14 bases spanning the gap. CDR3 DNA: TGTGCCAGCAGCTCACCGCAGGACTCAAACTATGGCTACACCTTC. It encodes CASSSPQDSNYGYTF.

This clonotype showed up just once. V is TRBV12-3 or TRBV12-4 and J is TRBJ1-2; the match to TRBD1 covers 9 bases. V shed 5 bases and J 5 bases; nucleotides not matched to a gene: 9. The CDR3 extends over 15 amino acids. The CDR3 region is CASSPSGQGEYGYTF. The CDR3 coding sequence is TGTGCCAGCAGTCCGTCGGGACAGGGTGAATATGGCTACACCTTC.

A single count supports this clonotype. The chain recombines TRBV6-2 or TRBV6-3 with TRBJ2-1; a possible D gene is TRBD2 (6 bases). V gave up 6 bases and J gave up 1 base, with 16 bases separating them. Germline V gene sequence: CDR1 MNHEY, CDR2 SVGEGT. CDR3 length: 16 amino acids. CDR3 bases: TGTGCCAGCAGCCCCGGGGGAGCACAGTCCTACAATGAGCAGTTCTTC. Its translation is CASSPGGAQSYNEQFF.

This clonotype appeared once. The V call is TRBV3-1, the J call TRBJ1-1; TRBD1 agrees at 8 bases. CDR1 is LGHDT, CDR2 YNNKEL, per germline (reference sequence). This CDR3 has 14 amino acids. V shed 2 bases and J 4 bases; nucleotides not matched to a gene: 3. DNA for the CDR3: TGTGCCAGCAGCCAAATGACAGGGGCCACTGAAGCTTTCTTT. Amino acids: CASSQMTGATEAFF.

The rearrangement uses TRBV7-2 and TRBJ2-7, with D unclear. The J call could be wrong; TRBJ2-5 is a better fit for the DNA end. This CDR3 comprises 12 residues. Germline lookup yields CDR1 SGHTA and CDR2 FQGNSA. CDR3 in DNA: TGTGCCAGCACCCAACTCCGGGAGACCCAGTACTTC. Its protein product is CASTQLRETQYF.

This clonotype was observed a handful of times. The V call is TRBV7-2, the J call TRBJ2-1; TRBD1 is a possible D gene (5 bases). With 0 bases removed from V and 4 bases from J, the gap between germline ends came to 7 bases. CDR3 size: 14 residues. CDR1 and CDR2 (germline): SGHTA, FQGNSA. The CDR3 region is CASSLADRYNEQFF. Here the CDR3 DNA reads TGTGCCAGCAGCTTAGCAGACAGATACAATGAGCAGTTCTTC.

This clonotype was detected once. The chain uses TRBV15 and TRBJ2-5, with D maybe TRBD2 (7 bases). The CDR3 loop spans 13 amino acids. V dropped 7 bases and J dropped 11 bases, with 20 bases sitting between them. The germline V gene has CDR1 LNHNV and CDR2 YYDKDF (reference sequence). For the CDR3, the DNA is TGTGCCACCAAGGCAGGGGACTACAATGAGCAGTACTTC. Amino acid sequence: CATKAGDYNEQYF.

This chain links TRBV19 with TRBJ2-7; D perhaps matches TRBD1 (6 bases). The CDR3 is 14 amino acids. Germline V gene lookup returns CDR1 LNHDA and CDR2 SQIVND (reference sequence). The germline V and J ends were trimmed by 7 bases and 3 bases, with 16 bases remaining between them. DNA for the CDR3: TGTGCCAGTACTCCAGGACAGAGGAGCTACGAGCAGTACTTC. Protein: CASTPGQRSYEQYF.

The chain carries TRBV28 and TRBJ2-3; no clear D. There are 15 residues in the CDR3. Germline lookup yields CDR1 MDHEN and CDR2 SYDVKM. Trimming cost V 3 bases and J 3 bases, with 13 bases left between them. CDR3: CASSLWSLETDTQYF. The CDR3 nucleotides read TGTGCCAGCAGTTTGTGGAGCCTTGAGACAGATACGCAGTATTTT.

The gene calls are TRBV5-6 and TRBJ2-6; D is perhaps TRBD1 (6 bases). Per germline, CDR1 SGHDT and CDR2 YYEEEE. The ends were cut back, 4 bases at V and 0 bases at J, with 17 bases in the middle. The CDR3 runs 18 residues. CDR3 nucleotide sequence: TGTGCCAGCAGCCTTGGACAGCCCTCCCACTCTGGGGCCAACGTCCTGACTTTC. Amino acid sequence: CASSLGQPSHSGANVLTF.

The chain is built from TRBV9 and TRBJ1-4; 11 nucleotides align to TRBD1. V trimming: 4 bases; J trimming: 7 bases; junction bases outside the gene matches: 6. The CDR3 length is 15 residues. Germline loops: CDR1 SGDLS, CDR2 YYNGEE. CDR3: CASSRTGGRGEKLFF. The CDR3, as DNA: TGTGCCAGCAGCCGGACAGGGGGCCGGGGTGAAAAACTGTTTTTT.

This clonotype appeared a single time. This chain uses TRBV4-3 with TRBJ1-4, with D uncertain. CDR3 length equals 16 residues. The germline CDR1 and CDR2 sequences are LGHNA and YSLEER. V was clipped by 1 base and J by 0 bases, with 9 bases between them. The CDR3 DNA follows: TGCGCCAGCAGCCAAGCAGCCGGTGCAACTAATGAAAAACTGTTTTTT. This encodes CASSQAAGATNEKLFF.

This clonotype came up a few times. J is TRBJ2-1 and V is TRBV6-4, with 11 bases fitting TRBD2. The V gene end was trimmed by 4 bases and the J gene end by 2 bases; junction bases not matched to a gene: 1. From germline, CDR1 is MRHNA and CDR2 SNTAGT. The CDR3 runs to 15 residues. The CDR3 loop is CASSVTSGAYNEQFF. CDR3 DNA: TGTGCCAGCAGTGTGACTAGCGGGGCCTACAATGAGCAGTTCTTC.

This clonotype turned up a few times. The genes are TRBV13 and TRBJ1-1, with 8 bases matching TRBD1. The CDR3 covers 16 residues. The germline gives CDR1 PRHDT, CDR2 FYEKMQ (reference sequence). Trimming at V came to 5 bases and at J to 1 base, leaving 9 bases not matched to a gene. The CDR3 sequence is CASSTNDRGRNTEAFF. Written as DNA, the CDR3 is TGTGCCAGCAGCACCAACGACAGGGGAAGGAACACTGAAGCTTTCTTT. The whole variable domain, remainder taken from reference TRBV13 and TRBJ1-1, is AAGVIQSPRHLIKEKRETATLKCYPIPRHDTVYWYQQGPGQDPQFLISFYEKMQSDKGSIPDRFSAQQFSDYHSELNMSSLELGDSALYFCASSTNDRGRNTEAFFGQGTRLTVV.

The J gene is TRBJ2-3, the V gene TRBV12-3 or TRBV12-4; TRBD1 might be the D (6 bases). This CDR3 has 14 amino acids. Trimming stripped 5 bases from V and 7 bases from J, with 16 bases between. The CDR3: CASSQLTGRYTQYF. CDR3 nucleotides: TGTGCCAGCAGTCAACTAACAGGGCGGTATACGCAGTATTTT.

In this sample, this clonotype turned up a few times. The chain couples TRBV4-3 to TRBJ1-2; TRBD1 matches 7 bases. This CDR3 comprises 15 residues. V shed 0 bases, J shed 4 bases, and the junction held 5 bases outside the gene matches. In germline, CDR1 is LGHNA, CDR2 YSLEER. CDR3 sequence: CASSQDLGQPYGYTF. The DNA of the CDR3 is TGCGCCAGCAGCCAAGATCTGGGACAGCCCTATGGCTACACCTTC.

The rearrangement uses TRBV9 and TRBJ2-2; maybe TRBD2 (5 bases). Germline V gene lookup returns CDR1 SGDLS and CDR2 YYNGEE. This CDR3 has 16 amino acids. Trimming pared 0 bases from V and 4 bases from J, leaving 13 bases between. CDR3 DNA: TGTGCCAGCAGCGTAGCTGAGAGGGCCGGCACCGGGGAGCTGTTTTTT. Protein: CASSVAERAGTGELFF.

This chain links TRBV6-1 with TRBJ1-5, with 7 bases lining up with TRBD1. CDR3 length: 15 amino acids. The germline V gene has CDR1 MNHNS and CDR2 SASEGT. The V and J ends lost 6 bases and 2 bases, in that order; junction bases with no gene match: 7. CDR3 bases: TGTGCCAGCAGAAAGGCCGGGACAGGCAATCAGCCCCAGCATTTT. It specifies CASRKAGTGNQPQHF.

This clonotype came up a few times. This chain uses TRBV2 with TRBJ2-3; D not resolved. V was cut by 8 bases and J by 0 bases, with 12 bases left in between. The CDR3 is 14 amino acids. The V gene's germline CDR1 is SNHLY and CDR2 FYNNEI. DNA for the CDR3: TGTGCCAGCTGTATCGAAGTAAGCACAGATACGCAGTATTTT. Residues: CASCIEVSTDTQYF.

The V call is TRBV5-1, the J call TRBJ1-1; D is perhaps TRBD1 (5 bases). V was shortened by 7 bases and J by 7 bases, with 17 bases between the two germline ends. The CDR3 consists of 13 residues. Germline loops: CDR1 SGHRS, CDR2 YFSETQ. The CDR3 reads CASGKFGASEAFF. The DNA of the CDR3 is TGCGCCAGCGGAAAGTTTGGGGCGAGTGAAGCTTTCTTT. The entire variable domain, with the rest obtained from reference TRBV5-1 and TRBJ1-1, is as follows: KAGVTQTPRYLIKTRGQQVTLSCSPISGHRSVSWYQQTPGQGLQFLFEYFSETQRNKGNFPGRFSGRQFSNSRSEMNVSTLELGDSALYLCASGKFGASEAFFGQGTRLTVV.

This clonotype occurred a few times. V is TRBV25-1 and J is TRBJ2-7, with a possible D match to TRBD2 (5 bases). The CDR3 loop spans 13 amino acids. V shed 1 base and J shed 5 bases, with 9 bases lying between them. The germline V gene encodes CDR1 MGHDK and CDR2 SYGVNS. CDR3 sequence: CASSEWRSDEQYF. The CDR3 nucleotides are TGTGCCAGCAGTGAATGGAGGTCAGACGAGCAGTACTTC.

The V call is TRBV6-5, the J call TRBJ2-1; 7 bases agree with TRBD1. CDR1 and CDR2 from the germline V gene are MNHEY and SVGAGI. The CDR3 sequence is 15 residues long. V was clipped by 2 bases and J by 6 bases; unmatched bases: 7. The chain's CDR3 is CASSYDRVRTNEQFF. The CDR3 nucleotides read TGTGCCAGCAGTTACGACAGGGTAAGGACCAATGAGCAGTTCTTC.